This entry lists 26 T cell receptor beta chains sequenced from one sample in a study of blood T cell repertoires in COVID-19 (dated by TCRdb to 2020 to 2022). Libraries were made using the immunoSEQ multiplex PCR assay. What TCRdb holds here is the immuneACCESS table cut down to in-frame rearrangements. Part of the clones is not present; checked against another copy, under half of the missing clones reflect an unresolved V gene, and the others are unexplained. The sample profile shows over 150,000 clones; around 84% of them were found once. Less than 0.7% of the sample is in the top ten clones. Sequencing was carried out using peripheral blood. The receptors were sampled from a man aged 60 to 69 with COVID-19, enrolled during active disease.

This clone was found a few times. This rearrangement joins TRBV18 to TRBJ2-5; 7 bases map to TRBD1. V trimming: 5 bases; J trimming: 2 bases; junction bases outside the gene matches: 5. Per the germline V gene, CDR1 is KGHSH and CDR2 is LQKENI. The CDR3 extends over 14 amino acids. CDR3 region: CASSYDRVQETQYF. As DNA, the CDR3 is TGTGCCAGCTCATACGACAGGGTACAAGAGACCCAGTACTTC.

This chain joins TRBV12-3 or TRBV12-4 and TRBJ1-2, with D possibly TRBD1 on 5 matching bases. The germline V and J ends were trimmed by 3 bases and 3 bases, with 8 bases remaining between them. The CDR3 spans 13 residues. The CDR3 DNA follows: TGTGCCAGCAGTTTGGTACAGGACTATGGCTACACCTTC. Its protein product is CASSLVQDYGYTF.

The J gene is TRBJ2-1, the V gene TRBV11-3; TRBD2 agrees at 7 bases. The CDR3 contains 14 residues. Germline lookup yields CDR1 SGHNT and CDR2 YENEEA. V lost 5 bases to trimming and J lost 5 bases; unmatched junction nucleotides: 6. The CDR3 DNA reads TGTGCCAGCAGCCCACAAGGGAGGGACAATGAGCAGTTCTTC. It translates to CASSPQGRDNEQFF.

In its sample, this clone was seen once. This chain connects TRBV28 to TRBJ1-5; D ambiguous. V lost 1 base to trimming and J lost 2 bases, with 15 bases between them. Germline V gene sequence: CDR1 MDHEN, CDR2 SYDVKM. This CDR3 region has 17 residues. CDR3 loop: CASSLLGGFIGNQPQHF. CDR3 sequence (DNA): TGTGCCAGCAGTTTATTGGGAGGGTTTATAGGCAATCAGCCCCAGCATTTT.

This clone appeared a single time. The CDR3 bases are TGTGCCAGCAGCCAAGGGGCGGCGGGGGGGAGCAATGAGCAGTTCTTC. Encoded protein: CASSQGAAGGSNEQFF. V is TRBV3-1 (or the pseudogene TRBV3-2) and J is TRBJ2-1; 9 bases line up with TRBD2. In germline, CDR1 is LGHDT, CDR2 YNNKEL (reference sequence). The CDR3 covers 16 residues. Trimming at V came to 1 base and at J to 6 bases, leaving 7 bases not matched to a gene.

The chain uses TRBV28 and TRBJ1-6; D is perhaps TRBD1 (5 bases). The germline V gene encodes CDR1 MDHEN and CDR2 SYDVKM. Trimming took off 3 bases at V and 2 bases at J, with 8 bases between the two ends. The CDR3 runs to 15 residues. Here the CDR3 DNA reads TGTGCCAGCAGTTTGCCAGGGCCCTATAATTCACCCCTCCACTTT. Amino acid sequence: CASSLPGPYNSPLHF.

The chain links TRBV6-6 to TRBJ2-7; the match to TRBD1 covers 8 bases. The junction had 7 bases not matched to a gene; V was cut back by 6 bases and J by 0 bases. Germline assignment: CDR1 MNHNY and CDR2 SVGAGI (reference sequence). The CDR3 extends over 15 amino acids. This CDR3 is CASSPDRGPSYEQYF. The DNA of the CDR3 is TGTGCCAGCAGCCCAGACAGGGGACCCTCCTACGAGCAGTACTTC.

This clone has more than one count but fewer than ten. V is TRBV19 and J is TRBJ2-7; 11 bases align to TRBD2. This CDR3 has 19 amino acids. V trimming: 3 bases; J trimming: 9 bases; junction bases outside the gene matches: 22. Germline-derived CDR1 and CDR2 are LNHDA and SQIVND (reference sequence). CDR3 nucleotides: TGTGCCAGTAGTATCCAGATCCCTACCAGACTAGCGGGACTGGTCGCGCAGTACTTC. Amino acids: CASSIQIPTRLAGLVAQYF.

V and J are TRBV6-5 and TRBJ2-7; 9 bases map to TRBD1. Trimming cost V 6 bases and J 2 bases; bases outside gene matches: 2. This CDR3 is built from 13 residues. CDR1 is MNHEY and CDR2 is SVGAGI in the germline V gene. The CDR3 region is CASRGTGTYEQYF. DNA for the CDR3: TGTGCCAGCAGGGGGACAGGGACCTACGAGCAGTACTTC.

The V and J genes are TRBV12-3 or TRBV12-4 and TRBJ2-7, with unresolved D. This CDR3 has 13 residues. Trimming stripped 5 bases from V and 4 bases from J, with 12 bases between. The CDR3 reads CASSIEGRYEQYF. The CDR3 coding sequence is TGTGCCAGCAGTATAGAAGGCAGGTACGAGCAGTACTTC.

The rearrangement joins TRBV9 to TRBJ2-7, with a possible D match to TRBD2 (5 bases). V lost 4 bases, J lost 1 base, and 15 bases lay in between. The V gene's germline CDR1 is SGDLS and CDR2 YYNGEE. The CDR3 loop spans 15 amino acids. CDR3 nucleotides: TGTGCCAGCAGCCACCTGGACGGGGAATCCTACGAGCAGTACTTC. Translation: CASSHLDGESYEQYF.

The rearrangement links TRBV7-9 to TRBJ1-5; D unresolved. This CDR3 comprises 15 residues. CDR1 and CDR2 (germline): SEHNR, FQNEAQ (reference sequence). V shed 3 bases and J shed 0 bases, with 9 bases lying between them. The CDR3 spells CASSLDSNSNQPQHF. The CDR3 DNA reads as TGTGCCAGCAGCTTGGACTCGAATAGCAATCAGCCCCAGCATTTT. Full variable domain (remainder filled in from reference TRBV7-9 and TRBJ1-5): DTGVSQNPRHKITKRGQNVTFRCDPISEHNRLYWYRQTLGQGPEFLTYFQNEAQLEKSRLLSDRFSAERPKGSFSTLEIQRTEQGDSAMYLCASSLDSNSNQPQHFGDGTRLSIL.

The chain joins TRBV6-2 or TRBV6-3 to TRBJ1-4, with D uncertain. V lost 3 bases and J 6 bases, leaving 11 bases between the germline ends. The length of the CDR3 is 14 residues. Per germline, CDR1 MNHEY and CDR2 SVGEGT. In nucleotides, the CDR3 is TGTGCCAGCAGTTATGGAGGGATTGATGAAAAACTGTTTTTT. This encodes CASSYGGIDEKLFF.

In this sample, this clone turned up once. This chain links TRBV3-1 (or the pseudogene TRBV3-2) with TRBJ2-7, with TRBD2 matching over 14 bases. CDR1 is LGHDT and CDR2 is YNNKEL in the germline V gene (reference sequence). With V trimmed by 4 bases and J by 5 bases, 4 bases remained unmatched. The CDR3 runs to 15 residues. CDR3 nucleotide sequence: TGTGCCAGCAGCCCCTCGGGACTAGCGGGGGACGAGCAGTACTTC. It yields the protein CASSPSGLAGDEQYF.

In DNA, the CDR3 is TGTGCCAGCAGCGTAGTGGGGCTGGGCGAGCAGTACTTC. Protein: CASSVVGLGEQYF. The chain carries TRBV9 and TRBJ2-7; tentative D call: TRBD1 (5 bases). V was trimmed by 0 bases and J by 6 bases, leaving 10 bases between them. Germline CDR1 reads SGDLS; CDR2 reads YYNGEE. The CDR3 covers 13 residues.

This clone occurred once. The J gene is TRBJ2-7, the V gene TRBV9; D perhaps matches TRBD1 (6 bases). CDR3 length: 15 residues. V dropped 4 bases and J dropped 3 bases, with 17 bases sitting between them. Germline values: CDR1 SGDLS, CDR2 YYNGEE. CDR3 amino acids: CASSPNQGRGYEQYF. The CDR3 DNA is TGTGCCAGCAGCCCGAATCAGGGGAGAGGCTACGAGCAGTACTTC.

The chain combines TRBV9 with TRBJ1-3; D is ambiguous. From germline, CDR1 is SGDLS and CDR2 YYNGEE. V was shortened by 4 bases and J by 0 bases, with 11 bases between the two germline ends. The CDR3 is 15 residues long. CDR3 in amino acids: CASSPGAPSGNTIYF. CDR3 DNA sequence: TGTGCCAGCAGCCCAGGCGCTCCCTCTGGAAACACCATATATTTT.

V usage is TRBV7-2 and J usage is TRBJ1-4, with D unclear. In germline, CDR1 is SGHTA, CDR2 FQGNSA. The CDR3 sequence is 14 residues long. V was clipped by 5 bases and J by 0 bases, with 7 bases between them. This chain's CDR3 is CASSPVATNEKLFF. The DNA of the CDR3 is TGTGCCAGCAGCCCCGTAGCAACTAATGAAAAACTGTTTTTT.

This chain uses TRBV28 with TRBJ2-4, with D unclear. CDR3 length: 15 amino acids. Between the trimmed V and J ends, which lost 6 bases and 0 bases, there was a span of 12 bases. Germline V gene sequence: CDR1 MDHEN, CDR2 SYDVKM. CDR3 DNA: TGTGCCAGCAGCCCCGAAGCCCTAGCCAAAAACATTCAGTACTTC. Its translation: CASSPEALAKNIQYF.

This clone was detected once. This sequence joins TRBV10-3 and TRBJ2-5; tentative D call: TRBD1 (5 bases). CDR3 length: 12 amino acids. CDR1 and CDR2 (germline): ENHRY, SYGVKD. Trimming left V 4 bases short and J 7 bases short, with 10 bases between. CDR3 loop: CAISGNTGTQYF. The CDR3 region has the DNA TGTGCCATCAGTGGGAATACAGGGACCCAGTACTTC.

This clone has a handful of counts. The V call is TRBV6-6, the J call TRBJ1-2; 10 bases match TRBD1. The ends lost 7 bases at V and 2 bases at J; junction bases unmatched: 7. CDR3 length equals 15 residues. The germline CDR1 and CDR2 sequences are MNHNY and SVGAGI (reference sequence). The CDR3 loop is CASTRDRGRNYGYTF. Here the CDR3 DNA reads TGTGCCAGCACTCGGGACAGGGGAAGGAACTATGGCTACACCTTC.

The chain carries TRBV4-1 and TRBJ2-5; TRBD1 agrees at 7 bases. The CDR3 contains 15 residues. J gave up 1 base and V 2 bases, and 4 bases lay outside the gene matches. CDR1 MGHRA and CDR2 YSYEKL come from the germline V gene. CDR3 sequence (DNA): TGCGCCAGCAGCCAAACAGGGGCCGTCCAAGAGACCCAGTACTTC. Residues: CASSQTGAVQETQYF.

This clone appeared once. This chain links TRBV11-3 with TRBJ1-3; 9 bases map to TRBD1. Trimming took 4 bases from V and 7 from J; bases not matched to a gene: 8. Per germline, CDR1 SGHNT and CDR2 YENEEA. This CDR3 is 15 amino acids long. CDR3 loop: CASSSGGQGVNTIYF. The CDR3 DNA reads TGTGCCAGCAGCTCGGGGGGACAGGGCGTGAACACCATATATTTT.

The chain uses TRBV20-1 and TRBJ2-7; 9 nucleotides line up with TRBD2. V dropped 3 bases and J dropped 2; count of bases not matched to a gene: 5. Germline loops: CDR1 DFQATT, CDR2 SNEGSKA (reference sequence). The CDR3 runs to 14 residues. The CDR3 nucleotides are TGCAGTGCTAGTCCCGCTAGCGGGGCCTACGAGCAGTACTTC. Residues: CSASPASGAYEQYF.

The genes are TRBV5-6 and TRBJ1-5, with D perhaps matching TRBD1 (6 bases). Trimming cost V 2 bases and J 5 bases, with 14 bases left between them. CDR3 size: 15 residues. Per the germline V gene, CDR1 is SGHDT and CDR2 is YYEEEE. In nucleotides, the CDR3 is TGTGCCAGCAGCTTTTTAGGGACAAACCATCAGCCCCAGCATTTT. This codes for CASSFLGTNHQPQHF. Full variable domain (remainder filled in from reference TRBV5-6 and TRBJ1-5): DAGVTQSPTHLIKTRGQQVTLRCSPKSGHDTVSWYQQALGQGPQFIFQYYEEEERQRGNFPDRFSGHQFPNYSSELNVNALLLGDSALYLCASSFLGTNHQPQHFGDGTRLSIL.

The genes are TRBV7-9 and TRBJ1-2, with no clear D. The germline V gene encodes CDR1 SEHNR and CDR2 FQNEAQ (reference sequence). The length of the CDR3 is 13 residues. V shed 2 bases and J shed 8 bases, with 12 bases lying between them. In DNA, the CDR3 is TGTGCCAGCAGCTTACAAGGGAGCCGAGGCTACACCTTC. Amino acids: CASSLQGSRGYTF.